This entry lists 15 T cell receptor beta chains sequenced from one sample in a study of T cells in Graves' hyperthyroidism and ophthalmopathy. Authors of the study amplified TCR beta CDR3 regions from RNA transcripts. Initially, a first-round RT-PCR of the TCR CDR3 employed the HTBI primer set. A single record per CDR3 protein comes from TCRdb applying MiXCR to the multiplex PCR reads. Here the sample spans 300,000 to 350,000 distinct CDR3 sequences, over 15% being singletons. The specimen was blood. These receptors all stem from a woman in her thirties or forties with Graves' ophthalmopathy.

The chain employs TRBV30 and TRBJ2-2; 9 nucleotides align to TRBD1. This CDR3 has 16 residues. V lost 1 base to trimming and J lost 6 bases; unmatched junction nucleotides: 9. Germline CDR1 reads GTSNPN; CDR2 reads SVGIG (reference sequence). In DNA form, the CDR3 reads TGTGCCTGGAGTGCCGGGGACAGGGTAGTCTCCGGGGAGCTGTTTTTT. This codes for CAWSAGDRVVSGELFF.

Many counts were recorded for this clonotype. J is TRBJ1-2 and V is TRBV6-2 or TRBV6-3; D remains ambiguous. Trimming cost V 1 base and J 3 bases, with 12 bases left between them. This CDR3 spans 15 amino acids. Germline assignment: CDR1 MNHEY and CDR2 SVGEGT. The chain's CDR3 is CASSYFGRWDYGYTF. In nucleotides, the CDR3 is TGTGCCAGCAGTTACTTTGGCAGATGGGACTATGGCTACACCTTC.

The V gene is TRBV6-2 or TRBV6-3, the J gene TRBJ2-5; possibly TRBD1 or TRBD2 for D (5 bases each). The CDR3 sequence is 14 residues long. Trimming stripped 4 bases from V and 1 base from J, with 10 bases between. CDR1 is MNHEY and CDR2 is SVGEGT in the germline V gene. CDR3 sequence (DNA): TGTGCCAGCAGTTGGGACCTCACCCAAGAGACCCAGTACTTC. Translated: CASSWDLTQETQYF.

This clonotype was seen repeatedly, ten times or more. The chain combines TRBV30 with TRBJ1-5; 7 bases align to TRBD1. Losses at the gene ends were 3 bases for V and 7 bases for J; bases not matched to a gene: 6. The CDR3 sequence is 13 residues long. Germline loops: CDR1 GTSNPN, CDR2 SVGIG (reference sequence). CDR3 bases: TGTGCCTGGAGCTACAGGGGAAGACAGCCCCAGCATTTT. Encoded protein: CAWSYRGRQPQHF.

The chain couples TRBV10-3 to TRBJ2-2; TRBD1 agrees at 7 bases. CDR3 length equals 16 residues. Germline trimming cut 3 bases from V and 4 bases from J; bases unmatched to any gene: 8. Germline V gives CDR1 ENHRY, CDR2 SYGVKD. CDR3: CAISETSQGSTGELFF. CDR3 nucleotide sequence: TGTGCCATCAGTGAAACCTCACAGGGGTCCACCGGGGAGCTGTTTTTT.

In its sample, this clonotype was seen many times. V and J are TRBV10-3 and TRBJ2-7, with TRBD2 matching over 11 bases. The CDR3 is 15 amino acids. V lost 2 bases and J lost 2; bases outside the gene matches: 2. Per germline, CDR1 ENHRY and CDR2 SYGVKD. CDR3 sequence reads: CAISEPTSGAYEQYF. The CDR3 coding sequence is TGTGCCATCAGTGAGCCGACTAGCGGGGCCTACGAGCAGTACTTC.

This clonotype was seen repeatedly, ten times or more. The chain is built from TRBV28 and TRBJ2-7, with 12 positions matching TRBD2. Germline values: CDR1 MDHEN, CDR2 SYDVKM. Trimming at V came to 5 bases and at J to 2 bases, leaving 4 bases not matched to a gene. The CDR3 contains 15 residues. CDR3 in DNA: TGTGCCAGCAGTATCAGGACTAGCGGGGCCTACGAGCAGTACTTC. Its protein is CASSIRTSGAYEQYF.

This clonotype was observed at least ten times. The J gene is TRBJ1-2, the V gene TRBV2; perhaps TRBD1 as D (5 bases). Germline CDR1 SNHLY, CDR2 FYNNEI. This CDR3 is built from 14 residues. The V end was cut by 8 bases, the J end by 4 bases, with 17 bases between. The CDR3 region is CASRGDLSSYGYTF. As DNA, the CDR3 is TGTGCCAGCCGAGGGGATTTGAGTAGCTATGGCTACACCTTC.

This clonotype was seen ten or more times. The chain is built from TRBV9 and TRBJ1-2; 8 bases map to TRBD1. V was pared by 2 bases and J by 6 bases, with 6 bases of the junction left unmatched. Germline assignment: CDR1 SGDLS and CDR2 YYNGEE. CDR3 length: 14 amino acids. CDR3 loop: CASSVSGGSNGYTF. The CDR3 coding sequence is TGTGCCAGCAGCGTGTCAGGGGGCTCTAATGGCTACACCTTC. Drawing the rest from reference TRBV9 and TRBJ1-2, the complete variable domain is DSGVTQTPKHLITATGQRVTLRCSPRSGDLSVYWYQQSLDQGLQFLIQYYNGEERAKGNILERFSAQQFPDLHSELNLSSLELGDSALYFCASSVSGGSNGYTFGSGTRLTVV.

This clonotype was seen at least ten times. The chain couples TRBV13 to TRBJ1-3, with D possibly matching TRBD1 (5 bases). The ends were cut back, 5 bases at V and 1 base at J, with 9 bases in the middle. Germline lookup yields CDR1 PRHDT and CDR2 FYEKMQ (reference sequence). The CDR3 has 14 amino acids. The CDR3 is CASSMTVSGNTIYF. The CDR3 region has the DNA TGTGCCAGCAGCATGACAGTTTCTGGAAACACCATATATTTT.

This clonotype was seen only a few times. The genes are TRBV12-3 or TRBV12-4 and TRBJ1-1; D unclear. With 10 bases removed from V and 4 bases from J, the gap between germline ends came to 16 bases. This CDR3 contains 13 residues. The CDR3 nucleotides read TGTGCCACCTCAAAGCGCCCCGGCACTGAAGCTTTCTTT. It codes for CATSKRPGTEAFF.

This clonotype was seen just once. The chain carries TRBV12-3 or TRBV12-4 and TRBJ2-5, with TRBD2 matching 13 bases. This CDR3 has 16 amino acids. V lost 6 bases to trimming and J lost 3 bases; unmatched junction nucleotides: 7. The CDR3 DNA is TGTGCCAGCAGATCCGGGACTAGCGGGGTCAAAGAGACCCAGTACTTC. Translating gives CASRSGTSGVKETQYF.

This clonotype has at least ten counts. The chain is built from TRBV20-1 and TRBJ2-7; 9 nucleotides agree with TRBD1. The ends lost 6 bases at V and 6 bases at J; junction bases unmatched: 12. This CDR3 has 14 residues. Germline V lookup: CDR1 DFQATT, CDR2 SNEGSKA (reference sequence). CDR3 in amino acids: CSAELPGQGSEQYF. CDR3 DNA: TGCAGTGCCGAACTCCCGGGACAGGGTTCCGAGCAGTACTTC.

This clonotype was seen ten or more times. This chain links TRBV4-1 with TRBJ2-2; 7 nucleotides match TRBD2. Germline CDR1 and CDR2: MGHRA and YSYEKL. The V segment lost 1 base and the J segment 2 bases; nucleotides outside the gene matches: 10. The CDR3 loop spans 18 amino acids. CDR3 DNA sequence: TGCGCCAGCAGCCAAGGAGTGGCGGGGGTGCGAAACACCGGGGAGCTGTTTTTT. This encodes CASSQGVAGVRNTGELFF.

This clonotype was seen at least ten times. The V call is TRBV9, the J call TRBJ1-3; D possibly corresponds to TRBD1 (5 bases). CDR3 length: 17 amino acids. Germline V gene sequence: CDR1 SGDLS, CDR2 YYNGEE. V lost 0 bases, J lost 4 bases, and 17 bases lay in between. The CDR3 protein is CASSVVGGGTVGNTIYF. CDR3 coding DNA: TGTGCCAGCAGCGTAGTTGGAGGTGGGACGGTAGGAAACACCATATATTTT.